These 17 T cell receptor beta chains originate from one sample sequenced in a study of OX40 agonist ivuxolimab in advanced cancers. Some clones are missing from TCRdb's copy, which holds only in-frame ones; the method was immunoSEQ multiplex PCR. Here the sample spans roughly 75,000 clones, 70% to 90% being singletons. This specimen consisted of CD4+ or CD8+ T cells sorted from blood, obtained in a trial of the OX40 agonist ivuxolimab. The receptors shown here come from an adult with an advanced solid tumor such as melanoma, head and neck, liver or kidney cancer.

The chain employs TRBV27 and TRBJ2-1; TRBD1 matches 10 bases. Germline CDR1 and CDR2: MNHEY and SMNVEV (reference sequence). Trimming at V came to 9 bases and at J to 14 bases, leaving 10 bases not matched to a gene. The CDR3 covers 12 residues. The CDR3 spells CASTGRGTGEFF. The CDR3 coding sequence is TGTGCCAGTACTGGACGAGGGACAGGGGAGTTCTTC.

Details on this clone: One junction end disagrees with the germline gene, perhaps due to a read error. The chain employs TRBV2 and TRBJ2-7; 11 positions match TRBD2. The CDR3 sequence is 12 residues long. Germline-derived CDR1 and CDR2 are SNHLY and FYNNEI. CDR3 DNA sequence: TGTGCCAGCAGTGAAATGACTAGCGGGACCCCCTTC. Amino acid sequence: CASSEMTSGTPF.

V usage is TRBV6-6 and J usage is TRBJ2-1; 8 bases are a match to TRBD2. Germline-derived CDR1 and CDR2 are MNHNY and SVGAGI (reference sequence). The length of the CDR3 is 15 residues. V was clipped by 5 bases and J by 0 bases; unmatched bases: 3. CDR3 nucleotide sequence: TGTGCCAGCAGTCGGGAGGGCCTCTCCTACAATGAGCAGTTCTTC. Protein product: CASSREGLSYNEQFF.

The rearrangement links TRBV11-3 to TRBJ2-3; tentative D call: TRBD2 (6 bases). V lost 6 bases and J lost 5, with 18 bases in between. CDR3 length: 15 amino acids. The germline V gene has CDR1 SGHNT and CDR2 YENEEA. The CDR3 sequence: CASRARAGRIDTQYF. The CDR3 DNA reads as TGTGCCAGCAGGGCCCGTGCGGGACGAATAGATACGCAGTATTTT.

This clone was counted a single time. Other DNA variants within this sample encode the same CDR3. The chain joins TRBV9 to TRBJ2-1; perhaps TRBD1 as D (5 bases). The CDR3 covers 14 residues. Germline V gene sequence: CDR1 SGDLS, CDR2 YYNGEE. The V end was cut by 2 bases, the J end by 0 bases, with 6 bases between. CDR3 residues: CASSVDSSYNEQFF. The CDR3 nucleotides read TGTGCCAGCAGCGTTGACAGCTCCTACAATGAGCAGTTCTTC.

This clone was seen once. The rearrangement links TRBV6-6 to TRBJ2-5, with 8 bases fitting TRBD2. The CDR3 is made up of 16 amino acids. Per germline, CDR1 MNHNY and CDR2 SVGAGI (reference sequence). The V gene end was trimmed by 2 bases and the J gene end by 2 bases; junction bases not matched to a gene: 7. This CDR3 reads CASSYLGTRGQETQYF. CDR3 in DNA: TGTGCCAGCAGTTACCTCGGGACTAGAGGACAAGAGACCCAGTACTTC.

This rearrangement joins TRBV30 to TRBJ1-1, with D hard to call. The length of the CDR3 is 12 residues. The germline gives CDR1 GTSNPN, CDR2 SVGIG (reference sequence). Trimming left V 5 bases short and J 1 base short, with 8 bases between. The CDR3 loop reads CAWYTKNTEAFF. The CDR3 DNA follows: TGTGCCTGGTACACCAAGAACACTGAAGCTTTCTTT.

The genes are TRBV6-1 and TRBJ2-2; D is possibly TRBD1 (5 bases). The CDR3 covers 14 residues. Germline CDR1 and CDR2: MNHNS and SASEGT. Deletions cut 8 bases from V and 7 bases from J, with 17 bases between. The CDR3 loop reads CASLRARAGGELFF. The CDR3 nucleotides are TGTGCCAGCTTACGCGCCAGGGCCGGCGGGGAGCTGTTTTTT.

The chain couples TRBV5-1 to TRBJ2-7; 11 positions match TRBD1. Trimming at V came to 5 bases and at J to 2 bases, leaving 9 bases not matched to a gene. The CDR3 runs 16 residues. The germline V gene encodes CDR1 SGHRS and CDR2 YFSETQ. CDR3 amino acids: CASRPKPGQGAYEQYF. CDR3 coding DNA: TGCGCCAGCAGACCTAAACCGGGACAGGGGGCCTACGAGCAGTACTTC.

The chain recombines TRBV9 with TRBJ2-1; TRBD2 aligns across 12 bases. The CDR3 runs 16 residues. V was pared by 4 bases and J by 4 bases, with 6 bases of the junction left unmatched. The germline V gene has CDR1 SGDLS and CDR2 YYNGEE. DNA for the CDR3: TGTGCCAGCAGCACACGGACTAGCGGGATTTACAATGAGCAGTTCTTC. Amino acid sequence: CASSTRTSGIYNEQFF.

This clone was seen just once. The chain uses TRBV30 and TRBJ1-6; no clear D. The CDR3 extends over 14 amino acids. V lost 5 bases and J 2 bases, leaving 10 bases between the germline ends. Germline V gene sequence: CDR1 GTSNPN, CDR2 SVGIG (reference sequence). CDR3 nucleotides: TGTGCCTGGGTTGCCGGGACCTATAATTCACCCCTCCACTTT. Residues: CAWVAGTYNSPLHF.

The chain combines TRBV27 with TRBJ2-7; the D gene could be TRBD1 or TRBD2 (5 bases each). V gave up 6 bases and J gave up 2 bases, with 14 bases separating them. The CDR3 is 14 amino acids. The germline V gene encodes CDR1 MNHEY and CDR2 SMNVEV (reference sequence). The CDR3, as DNA: TGTGCCAGCAGGGTTGGGGCGGGCACCTACGAGCAGTACTTC. It is translated as CASRVGAGTYEQYF.

The rearrangement uses TRBV5-1 and TRBJ2-1; no firm D call. V was cut by 1 base and J by 5 bases, with 4 bases left in between. This CDR3 has 12 residues. Per the germline V gene, CDR1 is SGHRS and CDR2 is YFSETQ. The CDR3 sequence is CASSLTDNEQFF. The CDR3 DNA is TGCGCCAGCAGCTTGACGGACAATGAGCAGTTCTTC. Supplemented by reference TRBV5-1 and TRBJ2-1, the full variable domain reads KAGVTQTPRYLIKTRGQQVTLSCSPISGHRSVSWYQQTPGQGLQFLFEYFSETQRNKGNFPGRFSGRQFSNSRSEMNVSTLELGDSALYLCASSLTDNEQFFGPGTRLTVL.

The J gene is TRBJ2-7, the V gene TRBV10-3; 7 bases map to TRBD1. The CDR3 contains 13 residues. J lost 0 bases, V lost 6 bases, and 2 bases had no gene match. Per the germline V gene, CDR1 is ENHRY and CDR2 is SYGVKD. The CDR3 DNA sequence: TGTGCCATCAGGGGGACAGACTCCTACGAGCAGTACTTC. This gives the protein CAIRGTDSYEQYF.

The rearrangement uses TRBV4-1 and TRBJ2-2, with D possibly being TRBD1 (6 bases). With 0 bases removed from V and 4 bases from J, the gap between germline ends came to 9 bases. CDR3 size: 15 residues. CDR1 MGHRA and CDR2 YSYEKL come from the germline V gene. CDR3 amino acids: CASSQDRDTTGELFF. DNA for the CDR3: TGCGCCAGCAGCCAAGACCGGGACACCACCGGGGAGCTGTTTTTT.

The chain carries TRBV5-4 and TRBJ2-3; D call uncertain. CDR1 is SGHNT and CDR2 is YYREEE in the germline V gene (reference sequence). The CDR3 consists of 13 residues. Trimming left V 7 bases short and J 7 bases short, with 16 bases between. Here the CDR3 DNA reads TGTGCCAGCTCTATCCTAGGGCGTAATACGCAGTATTTT. Protein: CASSILGRNTQYF.

J is TRBJ2-3 and V is TRBV7-6; tentatively, D is TRBD2 (5 bases). Germline lookup yields CDR1 SGHVS and CDR2 FNYEAQ. The V gene lost 2 bases and the J gene lost 3 bases, with 9 bases spanning the gap. CDR3 size: 14 residues. The CDR3 nucleotides are TGTGCCAGCAGCTTATCCGGGGAGACAGATACGCAGTATTTT. This translates into CASSLSGETDTQYF.